This TCR beta chain emerged from a study of blood T cells in healthy people across ages. Across the whole study: Template switching picked up about one barcoded beta molecule for each two T cells.

Germline V lookup: CDR1 ENHRY, CDR2 SYGVKD. The CDR3 has 17 amino acids. V lost 6 bases and J lost 2; bases outside the gene matches: 14. Through a sample-barcoded 5' primer and a J-beta primer mix, a second PCR was run for 7 to 11 cycles. TCRdb reprocessed the 5' RACE reads via MiXCR and lists one record per CDR3 protein. The sample consists of about a million distinct CDR3 sequences, roughly 50% of them appearing once. This clonotype showed up just a few times. Sequencing was performed on blood. The TCR originated in a woman aged 55-75 years in good health. The chain recombines TRBV10-3 with TRBJ2-7, with TRBD2 identical over 9 bases. CDR3 sequence reads: CAISHGIAGDGTYEQYF. Written as DNA, the CDR3 is TGTGCCATCAGCCACGGAATAGCGGGAGACGGCACCTACGAGCAGTACTTC.